This TCR beta chain was sequenced during a study of T cell changes during pregnancy in multiple sclerosis. Assay: immunoSEQ multiplex PCR; the TCRdb copy retains only in-frame clones and omits some. The data show approximately 12,000 clones, 70% to 90% seen once. The sample consisted of CD8+ T cells from peripheral blood mononuclear cells, taken in the second trimester of pregnancy. This clonotype was sampled from a female donor in good health, enrolled as a control in a pregnancy study.

In DNA form, the CDR3 reads TGTGCCAGCAGCTCATTTACTGGGGAGCTGTTTTTT. Protein product: CASSSFTGELFF. The chain employs TRBV7-9 and TRBJ2-2; D unclear. CDR3 size: 12 residues. The germline CDR1 and CDR2 sequences are SEHNR and FQNEAQ (reference sequence). The V gene lost 4 bases and the J gene lost 8 bases, with 8 bases spanning the gap. Based on the CDR3 plus reference TRBV7-9 and TRBJ2-2, the full variable domain is DTGVSQNPRHKITKRGQNVTFRCDPISEHNRLYWYRQTLGQGPEFLTYFQNEAQLEKSRLLSDRFSAERPKGSFSTLEIQRTEQGDSAMYLCASSSFTGELFFGEGSRLTVL.